This T cell receptor beta chain was recorded in a study of shared clonotypes between healthy human individuals. The naive CD8 population came from CD45RO-negative cells selected for CCR7, without terminally differentiated effector memory CD45RA+ cells. Trimming removed 7 bases from V and 0 bases from J, with 12 bases in between. The CDR3 totals 14 residues. CDR1 and CDR2 (germline): SGHAT, FQNNGV. Here immunoSEQ multiplex PCR was the method, and the copy in TCRdb shows in-frame clones only, minus some. The sample shows some 630,000 clones, 95% to 96% of them seen only once. The V call is TRBV11-2, the J call TRBJ1-1; D uncertain. The clonotype comes from a woman younger than 45 in good health. Sample: naive CD8+ T cells sorted from blood. DNA for the CDR3: TGTGCCAGCACTCAAACACGGATGAACACTGAAGCTTTCTTT. This codes for CASTQTRMNTEAFF. The complete variable domain, with remaining parts taken from reference TRBV11-2 and TRBJ1-1, reads EAGVAQSPRYKIIEKRQSVAFWCNPISGHATLYWYQQILGQGPKLLIQFQNNGVVDDSQLPKDRFSAERLKGVDSTLKIQPAKLEDSAVYLCASTQTRMNTEAFFGQGTRLTVV.